One sample yielded the 3 T cell receptor beta chains listed below, sequenced in a study of CD8+CD57+ T cells in acquired aplastic anemia. The template used for profiling TCR beta VDJ and CDR3 was genomic DNA. TCRdb reprocessed the reads via MiXCR and lists one record per CDR3 protein. This sample has a few hundred thousand distinct CDR3 sequences; 55% to 75% occur once, and the top ten carry under 5%. The sequenced material came from sorted CD4+, CD8+, or CD8+CD57+ T cells (not recorded which) from PBMCs. All receptors come from a human donor in good health, serving as a control.

This clonotype was detected ten times or more. V usage is TRBV7-8 and J usage is TRBJ1-2; no reliable D call. Germline V lookup: CDR1 SGHVS, CDR2 FQNEAQ. The CDR3 is 13 residues long. The ends were cut back, 1 base at V and 8 bases at J, with 11 bases in the middle. Here the CDR3 DNA reads TGTGCCAGCAGCTTAGGAGCGTCGGGCGGCTACACCTTC. Its translation is CASSLGASGGYTF.

This clonotype came up once. Compared with germline, one end of the junction differs, possibly owing to a read error. This rearrangement joins TRBV9 to TRBJ1-6; unclear D gene. This CDR3 spans 16 amino acids. CDR1 and CDR2 (germline): SGDLS, YYNGEE. CDR3 protein: CASSGLPKQNNSPLHF. The CDR3, as DNA: TGTGCCAGCAGCGGTCTACCGAAACAAAATAATTCCCCCCTCCACTTT.

This clonotype came up once. This chain connects TRBV7-2 to TRBJ1-3; the D gene is possibly TRBD1 (6 bases). V gave up 5 bases and J gave up 10 bases, with 21 bases separating them. The CDR3 runs 15 residues. Germline V gene data show CDR1 as SGHTA and CDR2 as FQGNSA. The chain's CDR3 is CASSLIWGLGITIYF. CDR3 DNA sequence: TGTGCCAGCAGCCTAATATGGGGGCTGGGTATTACCATATATTTT. The whole variable domain, filled in from reference TRBV7-2 and TRBJ1-3, reads GAGVSQSPSNKVTEKGKDVELRCDPISGHTALYWYRQSLGQGLEFLIYFQGNSAPDKSGLPSDRFSAERTGGSVSTLTIQRTQQEDSAVYLCASSLIWGLGITIYFGEGSWLTVV.